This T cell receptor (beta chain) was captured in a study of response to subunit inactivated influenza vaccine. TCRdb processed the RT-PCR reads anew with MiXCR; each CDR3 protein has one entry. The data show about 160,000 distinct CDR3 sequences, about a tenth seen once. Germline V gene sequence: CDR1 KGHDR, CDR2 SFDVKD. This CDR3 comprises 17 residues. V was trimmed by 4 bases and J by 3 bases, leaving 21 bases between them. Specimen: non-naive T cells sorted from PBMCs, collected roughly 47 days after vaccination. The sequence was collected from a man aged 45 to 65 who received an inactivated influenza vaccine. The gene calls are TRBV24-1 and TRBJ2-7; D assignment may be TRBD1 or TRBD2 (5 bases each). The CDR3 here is CATSEERDRPIYYEQYF. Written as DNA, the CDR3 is TGTGCCACCAGTGAAGAAAGGGACCGCCCCATATACTACGAGCAGTACTTC.